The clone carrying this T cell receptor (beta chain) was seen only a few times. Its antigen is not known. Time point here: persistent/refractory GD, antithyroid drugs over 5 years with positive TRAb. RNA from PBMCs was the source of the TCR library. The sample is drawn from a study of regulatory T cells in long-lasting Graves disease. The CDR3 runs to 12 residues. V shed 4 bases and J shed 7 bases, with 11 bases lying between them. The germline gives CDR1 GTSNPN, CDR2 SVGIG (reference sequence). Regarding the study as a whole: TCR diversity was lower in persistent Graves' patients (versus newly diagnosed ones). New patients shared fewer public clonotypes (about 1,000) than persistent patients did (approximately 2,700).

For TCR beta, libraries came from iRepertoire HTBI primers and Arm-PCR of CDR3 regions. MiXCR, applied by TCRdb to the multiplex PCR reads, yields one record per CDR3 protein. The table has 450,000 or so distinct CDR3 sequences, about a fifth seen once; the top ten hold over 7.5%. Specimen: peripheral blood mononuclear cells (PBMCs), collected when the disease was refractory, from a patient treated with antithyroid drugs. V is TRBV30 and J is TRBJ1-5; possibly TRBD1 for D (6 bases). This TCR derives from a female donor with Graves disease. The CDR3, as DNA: TGTGCCTGGAACAGGGAGGGGCAGCCCCAGCATTTT. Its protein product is CAWNREGQPQHF.